These 30 T cell receptor beta chains came from one sample sequenced in a study of beta chain features in type 1 diabetes. Study-level results: All four CD4+ subsets of Type 1 diabetes patients contained TCRB CDR3s that were moderately but significantly shorter.

For these TCRs, the target antigens are not known. Investigators reverse transcribed all isolated RNA, so they sequenced expressed TCRB transcripts. The data were produced by immunoSEQ multiplex PCR, yet TCRdb's version contains in-frame clones alone and is incomplete. The data hold some 660,000 clones, with roughly an eighth observed a single time. Material for sequencing was naive CD4+ T cells from blood. The receptor source for this set is a man between 18 and 29 years old with type 1 diabetes.

This clone was picked up a small number of times. V is TRBV5-1 and J is TRBJ2-3, with 7 positions matching TRBD2. CDR3 length: 14 residues. After removal of 4 bases from V and 4 bases from J, the junction contained 6 bases not matched to a gene. Germline CDR1 reads SGHRS; CDR2 reads YFSETQ. CDR3 amino acids: CASSLGTNADTQYF. For the CDR3, the DNA is TGCGCCAGCAGCCTAGGGACTAACGCAGATACGCAGTATTTT. The entire variable domain, with the rest obtained from reference TRBV5-1 and TRBJ2-3, is as follows: KAGVTQTPRYLIKTRGQQVTLSCSPISGHRSVSWYQQTPGQGLQFLFEYFSETQRNKGNFPGRFSGRQFSNSRSEMNVSTLELGDSALYLCASSLGTNADTQYFGPGTRLTVL.

This chain connects TRBV5-6 to TRBJ1-2; D remains ambiguous. Germline CDR1 SGHDT, CDR2 YYEEEE. V was pared by 5 bases and J by 2 bases, with 13 bases between. This CDR3 has 14 amino acids. The CDR3 region has the DNA TGTGCCAGCAGGGGCGAGGGAGGGAACTATGGCTACACCTTC. As protein: CASRGEGGNYGYTF.

J is TRBJ1-4 and V is TRBV2, with 9 nucleotides matching TRBD1. Germline lookup yields CDR1 SNHLY and CDR2 FYNNEI. With V trimmed by 6 bases and J by 7 bases, 6 bases remained unmatched. The CDR3 length is 14 residues. The CDR3 coding sequence is TGTGCCAGCAGCTCACAGGGGGCGCGTGAAAAACTGTTTTTT. Protein: CASSSQGAREKLFF.

This clone was found a few times. The gene calls are TRBV10-3 and TRBJ2-7; 10 positions agree with TRBD1. Trimming cost V 8 bases and J 2 bases; bases outside gene matches: 6. Germline-derived CDR1 and CDR2 are ENHRY and SYGVKD. The CDR3 runs 14 residues. In DNA, the CDR3 is TGTGCCATCCTCCGGGACAGGGGACCCTACGAGCAGTACTTC. This gives the protein CAILRDRGPYEQYF.

The chain combines TRBV9 with TRBJ2-4, with D perhaps TRBD1 or TRBD2 (5 bases each). V was pared by 0 bases and J by 6 bases, with 7 bases between. This CDR3 is built from 13 residues. From germline, CDR1 is SGDLS and CDR2 YYNGEE. CDR3 in amino acids: CASSVDGGNIQYF. The CDR3 DNA reads as TGTGCCAGCAGCGTAGATGGGGGAAACATTCAGTACTTC.

The rearrangement joins TRBV6-5 to TRBJ2-1; no clear D gene. Germline V gives CDR1 MNHEY, CDR2 SVGAGI. V dropped 2 bases and J dropped 2 bases, with 10 bases sitting between them. The CDR3 spans 15 residues. The CDR3 nucleotides are TGTGCCAGCAGTTACGCGGACCCAACCTACAATGAGCAGTTCTTC. As protein: CASSYADPTYNEQFF.

V is TRBV7-3 and J is TRBJ1-1; D unclear. Germline loops: CDR1 SGHTA, CDR2 FQGTGA. The CDR3 is 15 amino acids. V lost 5 bases and J 0 bases, leaving 13 bases between the germline ends. CDR3 coding DNA: TGTGCCAGCAGCCCGCAGGAGGGTCTGAACACTGAAGCTTTCTTT. Its protein product is CASSPQEGLNTEAFF.

A note on this clone: The same CDR3 can be traced to other DNA sequences in this sample. The chain combines TRBV9 with TRBJ2-3; D might be TRBD2 (5 bases). V lost 2 bases, J lost 0 bases, and 10 bases lay in between. The CDR3 length is 15 residues. In germline, CDR1 is SGDLS, CDR2 YYNGEE. The CDR3 is CASSVGGLSTDTQYF. The CDR3 nucleotides are TGTGCCAGCAGCGTCGGCGGGCTGAGCACAGATACGCAGTATTTT.

V is TRBV6-1 and J is TRBJ1-1, with D unresolved. The length of the CDR3 is 13 residues. Germline lookup yields CDR1 MNHNS and CDR2 SASEGT. Trimming took off 7 bases at V and 1 base at J, with 10 bases between the two ends. CDR3 sequence: CASKFVENTEAFF. CDR3 in DNA: TGTGCCAGCAAGTTCGTCGAGAACACTGAAGCTTTCTTT.

The chain links TRBV10-1 to TRBJ2-1, with 9 nucleotides matching TRBD2. Germline CDR1 WNHNN, CDR2 SYGVQD (reference sequence). After removal of 3 bases from V and 9 bases from J, the junction contained 9 bases not matched to a gene. The CDR3 loop spans 15 amino acids. The CDR3 protein is CASSEGSGRSLEQFF. The CDR3, as DNA: TGCGCCAGCAGTGAAGGTAGCGGGAGATCTCTTGAGCAGTTCTTC.

This clone was counted a few times. The chain couples TRBV28 to TRBJ2-3; TRBD1 matches 7 bases. Looked up from germline, CDR1 is MDHEN and CDR2 is SYDVKM. The CDR3 is 16 amino acids. The V segment lost 4 bases and the J segment 0 bases; nucleotides outside the gene matches: 7. This CDR3 is CASSSHGDSSTDTQYF. The CDR3 nucleotides are TGTGCCAGCAGTTCCCATGGGGACAGCAGCACAGATACGCAGTATTTT.

This clone was picked up a small number of times. This chain connects TRBV29-1 to TRBJ1-5; D perhaps matches TRBD1 (5 bases). Germline lookup yields CDR1 SQVTM and CDR2 ANQGSEA. This CDR3 is built from 14 residues. Trimming left V 5 bases short and J 2 bases short, with 13 bases between. CDR3 sequence reads: CSVSTGDGNQPQHF. CDR3 DNA: TGCAGCGTTTCAACAGGTGACGGCAATCAGCCCCAGCATTTT.

The chain joins TRBV7-9 to TRBJ1-3; 9 nucleotides agree with TRBD1. Germline assignment: CDR1 SEHNR and CDR2 FQNEAQ (reference sequence). J gave up 0 bases and V 6 bases, and 6 bases lay outside the gene matches. This CDR3 has 16 residues. The CDR3 region has the DNA TGTGCCAGCAGATCAGGACAGGGGTCCTCTGGAAACACCATATATTTT. It encodes CASRSGQGSSGNTIYF.

V and J are TRBV5-6 and TRBJ2-5, with D perhaps TRBD2 (6 bases). The CDR3 has 13 residues. V was trimmed by 3 bases and J by 0 bases, leaving 6 bases between them. The germline V gene has CDR1 SGHDT and CDR2 YYEEEE. The CDR3 reads CASSWDYQETQYF. Written as DNA, the CDR3 is TGTGCCAGCAGCTGGGACTACCAAGAGACCCAGTACTTC.

The chain carries TRBV5-4 and TRBJ2-1, with 16 bases lining up with TRBD2. This CDR3 region has 18 residues. The germline gives CDR1 SGHNT, CDR2 YYREEE (reference sequence). V trimming: 0 bases; J trimming: 7 bases; junction bases outside the gene matches: 7. The CDR3 is CASSLGGTSGGAGNEQFF. The CDR3, as DNA: TGTGCCAGCAGCTTGGGCGGGACTAGCGGGGGGGCCGGGAATGAGCAGTTCTTC.

The V gene is TRBV5-1, the J gene TRBJ1-3; D not resolved. Trimming removed 0 bases at V and 0 bases at J, with 1 base between. The CDR3 has 13 residues. Per the germline V gene, CDR1 is SGHRS and CDR2 is YFSETQ. The CDR3: CASSLDSGNTIYF. CDR3 sequence (DNA): TGCGCCAGCAGCTTGGACTCTGGAAACACCATATATTTT.

This clone has more than one count but fewer than ten. The rearrangement uses TRBV7-2 and TRBJ2-5; D not resolved. The CDR3 covers 13 residues. The V end lost 0 bases, the J end lost 5 bases, and 7 bases lay between the germline ends. The V gene's germline CDR1 is SGHTA and CDR2 FQGNSA. The CDR3 spells CASSLANRETQYF. The CDR3 coding sequence is TGTGCCAGCAGCTTAGCAAACCGGGAGACCCAGTACTTC.

The rearrangement joins TRBV9 to TRBJ1-4; D gene unclear. Trimming stripped 0 bases from V and 8 bases from J, with 23 bases between. Looked up from germline, CDR1 is SGDLS and CDR2 is YYNGEE. CDR3 length equals 18 residues. In DNA, the CDR3 is TGTGCCAGCAGCGTAGGAAGGCAGGCCTTGGGTTATCTGGAAAAACTGTTTTTT. Residues: CASSVGRQALGYLEKLFF.

This clone was counted a few times. Additional DNA sequences in this sample encode the identical CDR3. This chain connects TRBV4-2 to TRBJ2-7; D ambiguous. Trimming took 1 base from V and 5 from J, leaving 12 bases between them. Per the germline V gene, CDR1 is LGHNA and CDR2 is YNFKEQ. CDR3 length: 14 amino acids. CDR3 region: CASSQGTSRDEQYF. The CDR3 DNA is TGTGCCAGCAGCCAAGGGACCTCGCGAGACGAGCAGTACTTC.

This clone has just a few counts. The V call is TRBV30, the J call TRBJ2-5; no reliable D call. V was cut by 4 bases and J by 0 bases, with 9 bases left in between. The CDR3 totals 13 residues. The germline CDR1 and CDR2 sequences are GTSNPN and SVGIG (reference sequence). CDR3 DNA: TGTGCCTGGACGCGCCGGAACCAAGAGACCCAGTACTTC. Translation: CAWTRRNQETQYF.

This rearrangement joins TRBV2 to TRBJ2-5; 8 bases agree with TRBD2. This CDR3 is 14 amino acids long. Unmatched junction bases numbered 10, after V lost 8 bases and J lost 5 bases. Germline lookup yields CDR1 SNHLY and CDR2 FYNNEI. CDR3 sequence (DNA): TGTGCCAGCTCCGGAGCGGGAGTCTTGGAGACCCAGTACTTC. Translation gives CASSGAGVLETQYF.

The chain links TRBV5-1 to TRBJ2-7; D is perhaps TRBD2 (5 bases). The V gene lost 3 bases and the J gene lost 5 bases, with 18 bases spanning the gap. Germline lookup yields CDR1 SGHRS and CDR2 YFSETQ. The CDR3 loop spans 15 amino acids. CDR3 DNA sequence: TGCGCCAGCAGCTCCCGGGAAGGTAGGGTCAACGAGCAGTACTTC. It specifies CASSSREGRVNEQYF.

The table lists this clone with a few counts. The chain combines TRBV6-1 with TRBJ1-2, with 7 bases fitting TRBD1. The CDR3 is made up of 13 amino acids. Trimming at V came to 7 bases and at J to 4 bases, leaving 6 bases not matched to a gene. Germline V lookup: CDR1 MNHNS, CDR2 SASEGT. The CDR3 nucleotides are TGTGCCAGCAAAGACAGGGTGATCTATGGCTACACCTTC. Translation gives CASKDRVIYGYTF.

The V call is TRBV18, the J call TRBJ1-4, with 9 bases lining up with TRBD1. CDR3 length equals 15 residues. Germline trimming cut 5 bases from V and 15 bases from J; bases unmatched to any gene: 16. Looked up from germline, CDR1 is KGHSH and CDR2 is LQKENI. In nucleotides, the CDR3 is TGTGCCAGCTCATCGTCGACAGGGGGAAGGTCTTTAGTGTTTTTT. Its translation: CASSSSTGGRSLVFF.

In DNA form, the CDR3 reads TGTGCCAGCAGTTACATAGGGGACACCGGGGAGCTGTTTTTT. Translated: CASSYIGDTGELFF. The rearrangement links TRBV6-5 to TRBJ2-2, with D tentatively TRBD1 (5 bases). The CDR3 is 14 residues long. Germline CDR1 MNHEY, CDR2 SVGAGI. The V gene lost 2 bases and the J gene lost 3 bases, with 7 bases spanning the gap.

The chain uses TRBV28 and TRBJ2-5; tentatively, D is TRBD1 (7 bases). The CDR3 sequence is 16 residues long. Per the germline V gene, CDR1 is MDHEN and CDR2 is SYDVKM. V was trimmed by 6 bases and J by 2 bases, leaving 19 bases between them. The CDR3 loop is CASSSQSSGGQETQYF. Written as DNA, the CDR3 is TGTGCCAGCAGCTCCCAATCATCAGGGGGGCAAGAGACCCAGTACTTC.

This clone was seen more than once but under ten times. The V gene is TRBV7-9, the J gene TRBJ2-1, with D possibly TRBD1 on 5 matching bases. This CDR3 has 13 residues. Germline CDR1 and CDR2: SEHNR and FQNEAQ (reference sequence). V was pared by 4 bases and J by 10 bases, with 14 bases between. CDR3 DNA: TGTGCCAGCAGCTCGACAGAACTGACCGAGCAGTTCTTC. As protein: CASSSTELTEQFF.

This clone was seen a few times. The rearrangement joins TRBV7-9 to TRBJ1-2; D may be TRBD1 (6 bases). The CDR3 loop spans 13 amino acids. Germline CDR1 and CDR2: SEHNR and FQNEAQ (reference sequence). Trimming stripped 4 bases from V and 12 bases from J, with 18 bases between. CDR3 loop: CASSSYEQGRDTF. The CDR3 region has the DNA TGTGCCAGCAGCTCCTATGAGCAGGGGAGAGACACCTTC.

This clone has only a few counts. V is TRBV4-1 and J is TRBJ1-2, with 12 bases identical to TRBD1. Per germline, CDR1 MGHRA and CDR2 YSYEKL. The ends lost 0 bases at V and 4 bases at J; junction bases unmatched: 6. The CDR3 contains 17 residues. The CDR3 loop is CASSQDLGTGGLYGYTF. The CDR3 bases are TGCGCCAGCAGCCAAGATCTCGGGACAGGGGGCCTCTATGGCTACACCTTC.

V and J are TRBV4-3 and TRBJ2-5; TRBD1 agrees at 8 bases. The J segment lost 4 bases and the V segment lost 4 bases, leaving 8 bases of the junction unmatched. This CDR3 is 15 amino acids long. Germline V gene data show CDR1 as LGHNA and CDR2 as YSLEER. The CDR3 here is CASSRTGKDGETQYF. CDR3 DNA: TGCGCCAGCAGCCGGACAGGGAAAGACGGAGAGACCCAGTACTTC.